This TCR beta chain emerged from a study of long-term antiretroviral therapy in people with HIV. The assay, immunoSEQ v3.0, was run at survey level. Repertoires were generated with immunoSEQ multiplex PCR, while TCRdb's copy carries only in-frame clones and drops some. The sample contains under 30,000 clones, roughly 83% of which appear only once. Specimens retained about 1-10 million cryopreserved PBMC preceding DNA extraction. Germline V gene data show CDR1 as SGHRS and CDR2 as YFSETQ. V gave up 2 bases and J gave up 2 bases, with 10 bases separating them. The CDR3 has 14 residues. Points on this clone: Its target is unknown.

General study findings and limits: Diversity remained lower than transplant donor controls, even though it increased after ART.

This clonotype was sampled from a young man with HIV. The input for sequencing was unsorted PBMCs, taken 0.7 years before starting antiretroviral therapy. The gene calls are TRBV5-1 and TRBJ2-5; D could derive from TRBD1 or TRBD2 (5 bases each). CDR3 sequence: CASSFGARQETQYF. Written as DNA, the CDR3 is TGCGCCAGCAGCTTCGGGGCCCGGCAAGAGACCCAGTACTTC.